A single T cell receptor (beta chain) is shown here with its context. Its specificity is not known. TCRdb reprocessed the 5' RACE reads via MiXCR and lists one record per CDR3 protein. The sample has approximately 75,000 distinct CDR3 sequences, about 14% seen once. This entry belongs to a study of early T cells in non-severe SARS-CoV-2 infection. Study-level findings and limits: A preference for anti-spike CD8 responses marked VDJdb matching, which missed private and CD4 specificities.

Trimming pared 5 bases from V and 3 bases from J, leaving 17 bases between. The germline V gene encodes CDR1 MDHEN and CDR2 SYDVKM. The CDR3 is 16 residues long. The sequence was collected from an adult who was a healthcare worker with PCR-confirmed SARS-CoV-2 infection or an uninfected control (not recorded which). The genes are TRBV28 and TRBJ2-4, with D possibly being TRBD2 (5 bases). The sample here was whole blood, taken at baseline. CDR3 nucleotides: TGTGCCAGCAGTAAGAATTGGGCCGGGAACAAAAACATTCAGTACTTC. Translating gives CASSKNWAGNKNIQYF.